The 23 T cell receptor beta chains given below trace back to one sample, sequenced in a study of cytomegalovirus exposure and HLA in healthy donors. In the PCR, 60 Vbeta and 13 Jbeta primers were used. Using immunoSEQ multiplex PCR, the repertoire was profiled, and TCRdb retains in-frame clones only, with some absent. The sample holds about 130,000 clones, about four fifths seen once. The sequenced sample was PBMCs. These receptors all come from a woman in her 40s in good health and CMV-seronegative.

The sample holds many counts of this clone. V and J are TRBV7-9 and TRBJ1-5, with TRBD1 identical over 7 bases. V was clipped by 2 bases and J by 5 bases; unmatched bases: 3. Germline V gene data show CDR1 as SEHNR and CDR2 as FQNEAQ (reference sequence). The CDR3 spans 14 residues. The CDR3 spells CASSLRTGYQPQHF. CDR3 bases: TGTGCCAGCAGCTTAAGGACAGGTTATCAGCCCCAGCATTTT.

CDR3 sequence: CASSQGQGRGAEQFF. The CDR3 DNA follows: TGTGCCAGCAGCCAGGGACAGGGTCGGGGGGCTGAGCAGTTCTTC. The chain uses TRBV27 and TRBJ2-1; 9 nucleotides line up with TRBD1. CDR1 and CDR2 from the germline V gene are MNHEY and SMNVEV (reference sequence). CDR3 size: 15 residues. Losses at the gene ends were 6 bases for V and 9 bases for J; bases not matched to a gene: 12.

The V gene is TRBV28, the J gene TRBJ1-1; perhaps TRBD1 as D (5 bases). CDR1 is MDHEN and CDR2 is SYDVKM in the germline V gene. V was cut by 2 bases and J by 0 bases, with 7 bases left in between. CDR3 length: 14 residues. CDR3 coding DNA: TGTGCCAGCAGTTTAGGACAAATGAACACTGAAGCTTTCTTT. It translates to CASSLGQMNTEAFF.

The V call is TRBV9, the J call TRBJ1-6; D remains unclear. The CDR3 extends over 17 amino acids. V was clipped by 2 bases and J by 7 bases, with 19 bases between them. Germline V gene sequence: CDR1 SGDLS, CDR2 YYNGEE. The chain's CDR3 is CASSVGGVGAENSPLHF. In DNA form, the CDR3 reads TGTGCCAGCAGCGTGGGCGGGGTAGGTGCGGAGAATTCACCCCTCCACTTT. The variable domain in full, with the rest retrieved from reference TRBV9 and TRBJ1-6, is DSGVTQTPKHLITATGQRVTLRCSPRSGDLSVYWYQQSLDQGLQFLIQYYNGEERAKGNILERFSAQQFPDLHSELNLSSLELGDSALYFCASSVGGVGAENSPLHFGNGTRLTVT.

The chain joins TRBV2 to TRBJ2-5, with 12 bases lining up with TRBD2. With 7 bases clipped from V and 5 bases from J, the junction kept 11 bases outside the gene matches. This CDR3 comprises 16 residues. From germline, CDR1 is SNHLY and CDR2 FYNNEI. CDR3 protein: CASNLLAGGSGETQYF. CDR3 in DNA: TGTGCCAGCAACCTACTAGCGGGGGGCTCAGGGGAGACCCAGTACTTC.

This clone appeared a single time. The V and J genes are TRBV29-1 and TRBJ2-3; TRBD2 matches 7 bases. V was clipped by 4 bases and J by 1 base; unmatched bases: 8. The CDR3 is made up of 15 amino acids. The germline gives CDR1 SQVTM, CDR2 ANQGSEA. CDR3 loop: CSVVHGEGRTDTQYF. Written as DNA, the CDR3 is TGCAGCGTTGTACATGGGGAGGGGCGCACAGATACGCAGTATTTT.

The J gene is TRBJ1-2, the V gene TRBV9; perhaps TRBD1 as D (6 bases). The CDR3 covers 13 residues. CDR1 and CDR2 (germline): SGDLS, YYNGEE. Trimming shortened V by 0 bases and J by 7 bases, and 10 bases separated the two germline ends. The CDR3 DNA reads TGTGCCAGCAGCGTAGCCAGGACAGCTGGCTACACCTTC. Its translation: CASSVARTAGYTF.

V and J are TRBV4-2 and TRBJ2-2; D might be TRBD2 (5 bases). Per the germline V gene, CDR1 is LGHNA and CDR2 is YNFKEQ. Trimming removed 0 bases from V and 4 bases from J, with 12 bases in between. CDR3 length: 16 amino acids. CDR3 sequence reads: CASSQEVGAGTGELFF. CDR3 nucleotide sequence: TGTGCCAGCAGCCAAGAGGTGGGAGCTGGCACCGGGGAGCTGTTTTTT.

This clone was counted ten times or more. The rearrangement links TRBV19 to TRBJ1-1, with D possibly being TRBD1 (6 bases). Germline-derived CDR1 and CDR2 are LNHDA and SQIVND (reference sequence). Between the trimmed V and J ends, which lost 10 bases and 1 base, there was a span of 19 bases. The CDR3 sequence is 15 residues long. CDR3 sequence (DNA): TGTGCCACGAATAACTTAGACAGGCCGAACACTGAAGCTTTCTTT. This encodes CATNNLDRPNTEAFF.

The rearrangement joins TRBV5-1 to TRBJ2-5; TRBD1 matches at 11 bases. The germline CDR1 and CDR2 sequences are SGHRS and YFSETQ. CDR3 length: 17 amino acids. The V and J ends lost 4 bases and 5 bases, in that order; junction bases with no gene match: 13. CDR3 DNA sequence: TGCGCCAGCAGCACCCTCCCCGGGACAGGGGGTTATGAGACCCAGTACTTC. It is translated as CASSTLPGTGGYETQYF.

This clone has just a few counts. This chain joins TRBV6-4 and TRBJ2-2; D is unresolved. Trimming left V 4 bases short and J 1 base short, with 7 bases between. Germline values: CDR1 MRHNA, CDR2 SNTAGT. The CDR3 covers 14 residues. CDR3 DNA sequence: TGTGCCAGCAGTGTGGGCCTGAACACCGGGGAGCTGTTTTTT. This sequence encodes CASSVGLNTGELFF.

This sequence joins TRBV9 and TRBJ1-1; D is possibly TRBD1 (6 bases). CDR3 size: 13 residues. Germline V gene lookup returns CDR1 SGDLS and CDR2 YYNGEE. The V and J ends lost 2 bases and 1 base respectively, with 6 bases between them. CDR3 DNA: TGTGCCAGCAGCGTGACAGGGAACACTGAAGCTTTCTTT. Residues: CASSVTGNTEAFF.

This chain links TRBV27 with TRBJ1-4; possible D gene TRBD1, 6 bases. There are 13 residues in the CDR3. V was trimmed by 5 bases and J by 11 bases, leaving 15 bases between them. Germline V CDR1 and CDR2: MNHEY, SMNVEV (reference sequence). CDR3: CASSPEQGWKLFF. In nucleotides, the CDR3 is TGTGCCAGCAGTCCGGAACAGGGATGGAAACTGTTTTTT.

The rearrangement links TRBV4-1 to TRBJ1-2, with TRBD1 matching 7 bases. This CDR3 is 15 amino acids long. After removal of 0 bases from V and 8 bases from J, the junction contained 9 bases not matched to a gene. CDR1 is MGHRA and CDR2 is YSYEKL in the germline V gene. The CDR3 protein is CASSQDIDRAPGYTF. The CDR3 bases are TGCGCCAGCAGCCAAGACATAGACAGGGCCCCGGGCTACACCTTC.

This chain uses TRBV10-3 with TRBJ2-3; D call uncertain. V was trimmed by 3 bases and J by 3 bases, leaving 4 bases between them. CDR1 is ENHRY and CDR2 is SYGVKD in the germline V gene. The CDR3 has 12 amino acids. CDR3 sequence reads: CAISERTDTQYF. CDR3 coding DNA: TGTGCCATCAGTGAACGGACAGATACGCAGTATTTT.

This chain connects TRBV6-1 to TRBJ2-7; possible D gene TRBD1, 6 bases. The germline V and J ends were trimmed by 3 bases and 7 bases, with 19 bases remaining between them. The CDR3 has 15 amino acids. Germline V lookup: CDR1 MNHNS, CDR2 SASEGT. The CDR3 DNA follows: TGTGCCAGCAGTGACGGATTGGGGCAGGGGATAGAGCAGTACTTC. It is translated as CASSDGLGQGIEQYF.

V is TRBV2 and J is TRBJ1-4, with 7 bases aligning to TRBD1. The CDR3 is made up of 18 amino acids. Per germline, CDR1 SNHLY and CDR2 FYNNEI. Trimming cost V 7 bases and J 7 bases; bases outside gene matches: 21. The CDR3 protein is CASNWGTEVLPGSEKLFF. CDR3 nucleotide sequence: TGTGCCAGCAATTGGGGGACAGAGGTGTTACCGGGGAGTGAAAAACTGTTTTTT.

This sequence joins TRBV7-6 and TRBJ1-1, with 7 bases aligning to TRBD1. Trimming at V came to 5 bases and at J to 4 bases, leaving 7 bases not matched to a gene. This CDR3 has 14 amino acids. Germline V gene data show CDR1 as SGHVS and CDR2 as FNYEAQ. Written as DNA, the CDR3 is TGTGCCAGCAGCGCCCGACAGGGTAGCACTGAAGCTTTCTTT. It encodes CASSARQGSTEAFF.

The V gene is TRBV13, the J gene TRBJ1-1; D ambiguous. CDR3 length: 12 amino acids. CDR1 is PRHDT, CDR2 FYEKMQ, per germline (reference sequence). Deletions cut 2 bases from V and 5 bases from J, with 6 bases between. CDR3 nucleotide sequence: TGTGCCAGCAGCTTATGGAGGACTGAAGCTTTCTTT. This translates into CASSLWRTEAFF. Filled out from reference TRBV13 and TRBJ1-1, the complete variable domain reads AAGVIQSPRHLIKEKRETATLKCYPIPRHDTVYWYQQGPGQDPQFLISFYEKMQSDKGSIPDRFSAQQFSDYHSELNMSSLELGDSALYFCASSLWRTEAFFGQGTRLTVV.

This sequence joins TRBV19 and TRBJ1-1, with a tentative D call TRBD1 (6 bases). The germline V gene has CDR1 LNHDA and CDR2 SQIVND (reference sequence). The CDR3 is made up of 12 amino acids. V lost 0 bases to trimming and J lost 12 bases, with 11 bases between them. Here the CDR3 reads CASSIEGARTFF. CDR3 sequence (DNA): TGTGCCAGTAGTATAGAGGGGGCTAGGACTTTCTTT.

A remark on this clone: The germline gene is not matched at one end of the junction; a read error may be the cause. This chain links TRBV5-6 with TRBJ1-2; TRBD1 matches 9 bases. This CDR3 comprises 16 residues. Per germline, CDR1 SGHDT and CDR2 YYEEEE. The CDR3 DNA sequence: TGTGCCAGCAGCCTTCCGACAGGGGGGATTAACTATGGCTACCCCTTC. It translates to CASSLPTGGINYGYPF.

The chain has TRBV5-1 and TRBJ2-7, with 16 nucleotides matching TRBD2. Per the germline V gene, CDR1 is SGHRS and CDR2 is YFSETQ. V gave up 4 bases and J gave up 7 bases; unmatched junction bases: 8. The CDR3 is 16 amino acids. In DNA, the CDR3 is TGCGCCAGCAGCCCGGGACTAGCGGGAGGGCCGGGTGAGCAGTACTTC. Its protein product is CASSPGLAGGPGEQYF.

The rearrangement uses TRBV15 and TRBJ1-5, with D uncertain. CDR1 and CDR2 from the germline V gene are LNHNV and YYDKDF (reference sequence). The CDR3 runs 15 residues. Trimming pared 5 bases from V and 6 bases from J, leaving 17 bases between. The CDR3 nucleotides are TGTGCCACCAGCGGGTCCCGGGGATTGAGTCAGCCCCAGCATTTT. It encodes CATSGSRGLSQPQHF.